The source of this TCR beta chain is a study of control samples from healthy donors and cancer patients. The data were produced by immunoSEQ multiplex PCR, yet TCRdb's version contains in-frame clones alone and is incomplete. The sample consists of hundreds of thousands of clones, roughly 90% of them appearing once. Sequencing used PBMCs. The clonotype was recovered from a man in his forties with head and neck cancer.

CDR3 bases: TGTGCCAGCAGTTTGACAGGGGCTAGTCAGCCCCAGCATTTT. It yields the protein CASSLTGASQPQHF. The chain links TRBV28 to TRBJ1-5; 8 bases fit TRBD1. The CDR3 is 14 amino acids. V was clipped by 3 bases and J by 6 bases; unmatched bases: 4. In germline, CDR1 is MDHEN, CDR2 SYDVKM.